Listed below are T cell receptor beta chains from one sample, sequenced in a study of T-cell memory formation after mild COVID-19. TCRdb independently ran MiXCR on the 5' RACE reads; one entry per CDR3 protein. The sample contains fewer than 150,000 distinct CDR3 sequences, less than 6.5% of which appear only once. Sequenced sample: PBMCs or a T cell subset sorted from them (not recorded which). The receptors here all came from an adult woman who had mild COVID-19 (a few samples of this study predate the infection). Cell type and time point are not known. CDR3s include the opening cysteine and the closing phenylalanine or tryptophan. The order of the fields is D gene, J gene, V gene, clone size, CDR3 DNA, CDR3 protein. The D gene is left open where the match is weak. Size tells how often a clone was seen (once, few, many) or the class of an expanded clone, and some rows leave it out.

D: -; J: TRBJ2-7; V: TRBV7-9; size: few; DNA: TGTGCCAGCAGCCCGATCGGACCGGCGTCCTACGAGCAGTACTTC; CDR3: CASSPIGPASYEQYF
D: -; J: TRBJ1-2; V: TRBV11-2; size: -; DNA: TGTGCCAGCAGCTCGGACAGATCTAACTATGGCTACACCTTC; CDR3: CASSSDRSNYGYTF
D: -; J: TRBJ2-2; V: TRBV9; size: -; DNA: TGTGCCAGCAGCCCCGTATCGTTTGCCGGGGAGCTGTTTTTT; CDR3: CASSPVSFAGELFF
D: -; J: TRBJ2-5; V: TRBV5-1; size: many; DNA: TGCGCCAGCAGCTTTCAAGAGACCCAGTACTTC; CDR3: CASSFQETQYF
D: -; J: TRBJ2-7; V: TRBV7-2; size: few; DNA: TGTGCCAGCAGCCAAATCAGGGGATACGAGCAGTACTTC; CDR3: CASSQIRGYEQYF
D: TRBD1; J: TRBJ2-7; V: TRBV5-8; size: many; DNA: TGTGCCAGCAGCACGCGACAGGGCCCCTACGAGCAGTACTTC; CDR3: CASSTRQGPYEQYF
D: -; J: TRBJ2-3; V: TRBV2; size: -; DNA: TGTGCCAGCATTCTTCCCCTGGTTCGAGATACGCAGTATTTT; CDR3: CASILPLVRDTQYF
D: -; J: TRBJ1-6; V: TRBV6-6; size: few; DNA: TGTGCCAGCAGTCCCTTCTTAGAGCCCCTCCACTTT; CDR3: CASSPFLEPLHF
D: -; J: TRBJ1-3; V: TRBV5-1; size: many; DNA: TGCGCCAGCACGTCAGGCGGCTCTGGAAACACCATATATTTT; CDR3: CASTSGGSGNTIYF
D: -; J: TRBJ2-1; V: TRBV27; size: many; DNA: TGTGCCAGCAGCCTCGAGAGGCCAAGCTCCTACAATGAGCAGTTCTTC; CDR3: CASSLERPSSYNEQFF
D: -; J: TRBJ1-1; V: TRBV5-1; size: few; DNA: TGCGCCAGCAGCCTCATCAGGGAGACTGAAGCTTTCTTT; CDR3: CASSLIRETEAFF
D: -; J: TRBJ2-3; V: TRBV10-3; size: -; DNA: TGTGCCATCAGTGAAAACGGGGATACGCAGTATTTT; CDR3: CAISENGDTQYF
D: -; J: TRBJ2-7; V: TRBV27; size: few; DNA: TGTGCCAGCAGTTTATCAGGGGGACCCTACGAGCAGTACTTC; CDR3: CASSLSGGPYEQYF
D: -; J: TRBJ1-5; V: TRBV7-4; size: few; DNA: TGTGCCAGCAGCGCACGACAGGAGGAGCAGCCCCAGCATTTT; CDR3: CASSARQEEQPQHF
D: TRBD2; J: TRBJ2-7; V: TRBV28; size: many; DNA: TGTGCCAGCAGTTTATTAAGAGTGACTAGCCAACCGGGGCTCCAAACCTACGAGCAGTACTTC; CDR3: CASSLLRVTSQPGLQTYEQYF
D: -; J: TRBJ2-3; V: TRBV6-2/TRBV6-3; size: -; DNA: TGTGCCAGCAGTTCGGATATATTAGGGTCGAGGGATACGCAGTATTTT; CDR3: CASSSDILGSRDTQYF
D: TRBD1; J: TRBJ1-5; V: TRBV12-3/TRBV12-4; size: -; DNA: TGTGCCAGCAACCAACAGGGGCTCAATCAGCCCCAGCATTTT; CDR3: CASNQQGLNQPQHF
D: TRBD1; J: TRBJ2-3; V: TRBV27; size: -; DNA: TGTGCCAGCAGTCCCGGACAGGTTGTGCAAAACACAGATACGCAGTATTTT; CDR3: CASSPGQVVQNTDTQYF
D: -; J: TRBJ2-2; V: TRBV18; size: -; DNA: TGTGCCAGCTCACCAAACCTAGGGGGCACCGGGGAGCTGTTTTTT; CDR3: CASSPNLGGTGELFF
D: TRBD1; J: TRBJ1-5; V: TRBV4-1; size: -; DNA: TGCGCCAGCAGCCTATTTCAGGACAGGGGATTTAGCAATCAGCCCCAGCATTTT; CDR3: CASSLFQDRGFSNQPQHF
D: -; J: TRBJ2-5; V: TRBV5-6; size: many; DNA: TGTGCCAGCAGCCATACAATGTACTTC; CDR3: CASSHTMYF
D: -; J: TRBJ1-5; V: TRBV6-2/TRBV6-3; size: -; DNA: TGTGCCAGCAGAGGCCTTAAAAGAGATAGCAATCAGCCCCAGCATTTT; CDR3: CASRGLKRDSNQPQHF
D: TRBD2; J: TRBJ2-1; V: TRBV30; size: -; DNA: TGTGCCTGGACCCGAGGTAGCGGGGGTCACAATGAGCAGTTCTTC; CDR3: CAWTRGSGGHNEQFF